Listed below are T cell receptor beta chains from one sample, sequenced in a study of blood T cell repertoires in COVID-19. TCRdb's copy holds only in-frame clones and misses some; the assay was immunoSEQ multiplex PCR. The table has about 270,000 clones, less than 95% seen once; the top ten hold approximately 2.9%. Input material: PBMCs or T cells enriched from blood (not recorded which). The receptors come from a middle-aged man who had been exposed to COVID-19. CDR3s include the opening cysteine and the closing phenylalanine or tryptophan. Each record gives: D gene, clone size, J gene, V gene, CDR3 protein, CDR3 DNA. A D gene is named only where the DNA matches it firmly. Not all rows give a size; the values are once, few, many and, for expanded clones, a class.

d_gene: -; abundance: -; j_gene: TRBJ2-2; v_gene: TRBV7-3; CDR3aa: CASSLGLQNTGELFF; CDR3nt: TGTGCCAGCAGCTTAGGGCTACAAAACACCGGGGAGCTGTTTTTT
d_gene: TRBD1; abundance: -; j_gene: TRBJ1-5; v_gene: TRBV30; CDR3aa: CAWSAGTGGQPQHF; CDR3nt: TGTGCCTGGAGTGCCGGGACAGGAGGACAGCCCCAGCATTTT
d_gene: -; abundance: -; j_gene: TRBJ2-3; v_gene: TRBV28; CDR3aa: CASSFLLSTQYF; CDR3nt: TGTGCCAGCAGTTTTCTTCTCTCTACGCAGTATTTT
d_gene: TRBD1; abundance: -; j_gene: TRBJ1-5; v_gene: TRBV6-5; CDR3aa: CASRTGGLNQPQHF; CDR3nt: TGTGCCAGCAGGACAGGGGGGCTCAATCAGCCCCAGCATTTT
d_gene: -; abundance: -; j_gene: TRBJ1-5; v_gene: TRBV4-3; CDR3aa: CASSQESGQPQHF; CDR3nt: TGCGCCAGCAGCCAAGAGAGTGGTCAGCCCCAGCATTTT
d_gene: -; abundance: -; j_gene: TRBJ2-1; v_gene: TRBV6-2/TRBV6-3; CDR3aa: CASSSPRTVNEQFF; CDR3nt: TGTGCCAGCAGTTCTCCTCGGACAGTTAATGAGCAGTTCTTC
d_gene: TRBD2; abundance: once; j_gene: TRBJ2-2; v_gene: TRBV13; CDR3aa: CASSRQPGLAEVWTGELFF; CDR3nt: TGTGCCAGCAGCCGACAGCCGGGACTAGCGGAGGTCTGGACCGGGGAGCTGTTTTTT
d_gene: TRBD1; abundance: -; j_gene: TRBJ1-5; v_gene: TRBV4-1; CDR3aa: CASSLNRGYGNQPQHF; CDR3nt: TGCGCCAGCAGCCTAAACAGGGGATACGGCAATCAGCCCCAGCATTTT
d_gene: -; abundance: few; j_gene: TRBJ2-7; v_gene: TRBV4-3; CDR3aa: CASSQGVGLTGEQYF; CDR3nt: TGCGCCAGCAGCCAAGGGGTGGGATTAACGGGAGAGCAGTACTTC
d_gene: -; abundance: -; j_gene: TRBJ1-6; v_gene: TRBV19; CDR3aa: CASSISLRRGYNSPLHF; CDR3nt: TGTGCCAGTAGTATATCTCTGCGCAGGGGCTATAATTCACCCCTCCACTTT
d_gene: -; abundance: -; j_gene: TRBJ1-2; v_gene: TRBV5-1; CDR3aa: CASSFGPSGNYGYTF; CDR3nt: TGCGCCAGCAGCTTCGGCCCTTCGGGTAACTATGGCTACACCTTC
d_gene: TRBD1; abundance: -; j_gene: TRBJ1-2; v_gene: TRBV3-1/TRBV3-2; CDR3aa: CASSPDRGASYGYTF; CDR3nt: TGTGCCAGCAGCCCCGACAGGGGGGCAAGCTATGGCTACACCTTC
d_gene: -; abundance: -; j_gene: TRBJ1-2; v_gene: TRBV7-9; CDR3aa: CASSSAEGLNYGYTF; CDR3nt: TGTGCCAGCAGCTCGGCCGAGGGTCTTAACTATGGCTACACCTTC
d_gene: TRBD2; abundance: -; j_gene: TRBJ2-2; v_gene: TRBV20-1; CDR3aa: CSASNLREGPNTGELFF; CDR3nt: TGCAGTGCTAGTAATCTCCGGGAGGGGCCGAACACCGGGGAGCTGTTTTTT
d_gene: -; abundance: -; j_gene: TRBJ2-2; v_gene: TRBV19; CDR3aa: CASRKRNTGELFF; CDR3nt: TGTGCCAGTAGGAAGAGGAACACCGGGGAGCTGTTTTTT
d_gene: TRBD2; abundance: once; j_gene: TRBJ2-7; v_gene: TRBV5-4; CDR3aa: CASSTGTSGNPYEQYF; CDR3nt: TGTGCCAGCAGCACTGGGACTAGCGGGAACCCCTACGAGCAGTACTTC
d_gene: -; abundance: -; j_gene: TRBJ1-6; v_gene: TRBV5-6; CDR3aa: CASSLRSSYNSPLHF; CDR3nt: TGTGCCAGCAGCTTGAGGAGCTCCTATAATTCACCCCTCCACTTT
d_gene: TRBD2; abundance: -; j_gene: TRBJ2-3; v_gene: TRBV3-1/TRBV3-2; CDR3aa: CASRSRLAGSTDTQYF; CDR3nt: TGTGCCAGCAGGTCAAGACTAGCGGGATCCACAGATACGCAGTATTTT
d_gene: TRBD2; abundance: few; j_gene: TRBJ2-3; v_gene: TRBV24-1; CDR3aa: CATSTGEGVTDTQYF; CDR3nt: TGTGCCACCAGTACGGGGGAGGGTGTTACAGATACGCAGTATTTT
d_gene: TRBD1; abundance: few; j_gene: TRBJ1-1; v_gene: TRBV6-5; CDR3aa: CASSSGQGKTEAFF; CDR3nt: TGTGCCAGCAGTTCGGGACAGGGGAAGACTGAAGCTTTCTTT
d_gene: TRBD1; abundance: few; j_gene: TRBJ2-2; v_gene: TRBV9; CDR3aa: CASSAYRGSAGELFF; CDR3nt: TGTGCCAGCAGCGCCTACAGGGGGTCGGCCGGGGAGCTGTTTTTT
d_gene: -; abundance: -; j_gene: TRBJ1-5; v_gene: TRBV19; CDR3aa: CASSSALTRNQPQHF; CDR3nt: TGTGCCAGTAGTTCGGCGCTTACGAGGAATCAGCCCCAGCATTTT
d_gene: -; abundance: -; j_gene: TRBJ2-3; v_gene: TRBV2; CDR3aa: CASSSLGRGSTDTQYF; CDR3nt: TGTGCCAGCAGTTCCTTAGGGCGGGGAAGCACAGATACGCAGTATTTT
d_gene: -; abundance: -; j_gene: TRBJ2-6; v_gene: TRBV5-4; CDR3aa: CASSFQHNSGANVLTF; CDR3nt: TGTGCCAGCAGCTTTCAACACAACTCTGGGGCCAACGTCCTGACTTTC
d_gene: -; abundance: -; j_gene: TRBJ2-2; v_gene: TRBV9; CDR3aa: CASSAAKNTGELFF; CDR3nt: TGTGCCAGCAGCGCTGCGAAGAACACCGGGGAGCTGTTTTTT
d_gene: -; abundance: -; j_gene: TRBJ2-5; v_gene: TRBV9; CDR3aa: CASSVGVGKGTQYF; CDR3nt: TGTGCCAGCAGCGTAGGTGTGGGCAAAGGGACCCAGTACTTC
d_gene: TRBD1; abundance: -; j_gene: TRBJ1-2; v_gene: TRBV18; CDR3aa: CASSPRGTGEDYGYTF; CDR3nt: TGTGCCAGCTCACCACGGGGTACAGGGGAGGACTATGGCTACACCTTC
d_gene: TRBD1; abundance: -; j_gene: TRBJ1-2; v_gene: TRBV2; CDR3aa: CASSRTGAYGYTF; CDR3nt: TGTGCCAGCAGTCGGACAGGGGCCTATGGCTACACCTTC
d_gene: -; abundance: -; j_gene: TRBJ1-4; v_gene: TRBV7-9; CDR3aa: CASSLARSPTNEKLFF; CDR3nt: TGTGCCAGCAGCTTAGCGCGGAGCCCAACTAATGAAAAACTGTTTTTT
d_gene: TRBD2; abundance: -; j_gene: TRBJ2-7; v_gene: TRBV7-3; CDR3aa: CASSLTSGSYEQYF; CDR3nt: TGTGCCAGCAGCTTAACCAGCGGGAGCTACGAGCAGTACTTC
d_gene: TRBD1; abundance: -; j_gene: TRBJ2-3; v_gene: TRBV28; CDR3aa: CASSSGGAGTDTQYF; CDR3nt: TGTGCCAGCAGTTCAGGGGGCGCCGGTACAGATACGCAGTATTTT
d_gene: -; abundance: -; j_gene: TRBJ1-6; v_gene: TRBV5-6; CDR3aa: CASSLGPSHHF; CDR3nt: TGTGCCAGCAGCTTGGGGCCCTCTCACCACTTT
d_gene: TRBD1; abundance: -; j_gene: TRBJ1-1; v_gene: TRBV5-1; CDR3aa: CASSTGQGGTEAFF; CDR3nt: TGCGCCAGCAGCACCGGACAGGGAGGCACTGAAGCTTTCTTT
d_gene: -; abundance: -; j_gene: TRBJ1-2; v_gene: TRBV6-2/TRBV6-3; CDR3aa: CASSYSIAQDGYTF; CDR3nt: TGTGCCAGCAGTTACTCGATAGCGCAGGATGGCTACACCTTC
d_gene: -; abundance: few; j_gene: TRBJ2-1; v_gene: TRBV12-5; CDR3aa: CASGLGLLAGWYNEQFF; CDR3nt: TGTGCTAGTGGTTTGGGCCTTCTCGCAGGGTGGTACAATGAGCAGTTCTTC
d_gene: TRBD1; abundance: -; j_gene: TRBJ2-5; v_gene: TRBV28; CDR3aa: CASSLPGQGSFVQETQYF; CDR3nt: TGTGCCAGCAGTTTGCCTGGACAGGGAAGTTTTGTCCAAGAGACCCAGTACTTC
d_gene: TRBD2; abundance: -; j_gene: TRBJ2-3; v_gene: TRBV11-1; CDR3aa: CASSFGLAGTDTQYF; CDR3nt: TGTGCCAGCAGCTTCGGGCTAGCGGGCACAGATACGCAGTATTTT
d_gene: TRBD2; abundance: -; j_gene: TRBJ2-7; v_gene: TRBV6-1; CDR3aa: CASSDKVAGAWEQYF; CDR3nt: TGTGCCAGCAGTGATAAGGTAGCGGGAGCCTGGGAGCAGTACTTC
d_gene: -; abundance: -; j_gene: TRBJ2-7; v_gene: TRBV19; CDR3aa: CASSIGGQLYEQYF; CDR3nt: TGTGCCAGTAGTATAGGAGGACAGCTCTACGAGCAGTACTTC
d_gene: TRBD1; abundance: -; j_gene: TRBJ1-2; v_gene: TRBV14; CDR3aa: CASSQVDYDRGPDGYTF; CDR3nt: TGTGCCAGCAGCCAAGTGGACTACGACAGGGGGCCTGATGGCTACACCTTC
d_gene: TRBD1; abundance: -; j_gene: TRBJ1-5; v_gene: TRBV19; CDR3aa: CASSSPNRGHSNQPQHF; CDR3nt: TGTGCCAGTAGTTCCCCTAACAGGGGCCATAGCAATCAGCCCCAGCATTTT
d_gene: -; abundance: -; j_gene: TRBJ1-1; v_gene: TRBV5-1; CDR3aa: CASSLGGNTEAFF; CDR3nt: TGCGCCAGCAGCTTGGGCGGGAACACTGAAGCTTTCTTT
d_gene: -; abundance: -; j_gene: TRBJ2-7; v_gene: TRBV15; CDR3aa: CATSNPQGFRGEQYF; CDR3nt: TGTGCCACCAGCAACCCCCAAGGGTTTAGGGGCGAGCAGTACTTC
d_gene: TRBD2; abundance: -; j_gene: TRBJ2-1; v_gene: TRBV13; CDR3aa: CASSPTSLAAPSYNEQFF; CDR3nt: TGTGCCAGCAGCCCCACGTCCCTAGCGGCCCCTTCCTACAATGAGCAGTTCTTC
d_gene: -; abundance: -; j_gene: TRBJ2-7; v_gene: TRBV5-6; CDR3aa: CASSTTEVPYEQYF; CDR3nt: TGTGCCAGCAGCACAACGGAGGTACCCTACGAGCAGTACTTC
d_gene: TRBD1; abundance: -; j_gene: TRBJ1-4; v_gene: TRBV11-2; CDR3aa: CASSLGGQEKLFF; CDR3nt: TGTGCCAGCAGCTTAGGGGGACAGGAAAAACTGTTTTTT
d_gene: TRBD1; abundance: -; j_gene: TRBJ1-1; v_gene: TRBV11-2; CDR3aa: CASNSVQGAEAFF; CDR3nt: TGTGCCAGCAATTCCGTACAGGGGGCTGAAGCTTTCTTT
d_gene: -; abundance: -; j_gene: TRBJ1-1; v_gene: TRBV12-3/TRBV12-4; CDR3aa: CASNWGGTEAFF; CDR3nt: TGTGCCAGCAATTGGGGGGGGACTGAAGCTTTCTTT
d_gene: TRBD1; abundance: -; j_gene: TRBJ2-2; v_gene: TRBV19; CDR3aa: CVTGTANTGELFF; CDR3nt: TGTGTTACCGGGACAGCGAACACCGGGGAGCTGTTTTTT
d_gene: TRBD2; abundance: -; j_gene: TRBJ2-7; v_gene: TRBV4-3; CDR3aa: CASSLKGGGGEQYF; CDR3nt: TGCGCCAGCAGCCTCAAAGGCGGGGGGGGAGAGCAGTACTTC
d_gene: TRBD2; abundance: -; j_gene: TRBJ2-3; v_gene: TRBV5-1; CDR3aa: CASSYSRGPGLAGSRKDTQYF; CDR3nt: TGCGCCAGCAGCTACTCAAGAGGGCCGGGACTAGCGGGAAGTCGTAAAGATACGCAGTATTTT
d_gene: -; abundance: few; j_gene: TRBJ1-1; v_gene: TRBV2; CDR3aa: CASSLAENTEAFF; CDR3nt: TGTGCCAGCAGTCTAGCAGAGAACACTGAAGCTTTCTTT